The 7 T cell receptor beta chains presented below share a single source sample, sequenced in a study of T cells after yellow fever vaccination. TCRdb re-derived calls from the 5' RACE reads in MiXCR, one entry per CDR3 protein. This sample has about 340,000 distinct CDR3 sequences; 8% to 10% occur once, and the top ten carry about 20%. The source material was PBMCs, sampled on the day of the first yellow fever vaccination. These receptor sequences come from a man between 18 and 35 years old who received the YFV17D yellow fever vaccine.

In nucleotides, the CDR3 is TGCGCCAGCAGCTTGATGGACAGGTCTGATGAGCAGTTCTTC. Translated: CASSLMDRSDEQFF. The chain joins TRBV5-1 to TRBJ2-1, with 7 bases lining up with TRBD1. With 1 base clipped from V and 8 bases from J, the junction kept 6 bases outside the gene matches. The CDR3 is 14 amino acids. Germline CDR1 is SGHRS and CDR2 is YFSETQ.

The V and J genes are TRBV19 and TRBJ2-1; perhaps TRBD2 as D (6 bases). This CDR3 comprises 15 residues. V was trimmed by 6 bases and J by 1 base, leaving 13 bases between them. CDR1 and CDR2 from the germline V gene are LNHDA and SQIVND (reference sequence). DNA of the CDR3: TGTGCCAGTAGCATCGTAGCGGTTTCCTACAATGAGCAGTTCTTC. Its translation: CASSIVAVSYNEQFF.

The chain couples TRBV12-3 or TRBV12-4 to TRBJ2-1; D is unclear. The CDR3 loop spans 12 amino acids. Trimming took 5 bases from V and 7 from J, leaving 9 bases between them. The CDR3 DNA reads TGTGCCAGCAGTGAACTAACTAATGAGCAGTTCTTC. Translation gives CASSELTNEQFF.

In this sample, this clonotype turned up many times. The DNA of the CDR3 is TGTGCCAGCAGCTTAGACAGGGCTGGAAACACCATATATTTT. Encoded protein: CASSLDRAGNTIYF. The chain recombines TRBV7-2 with TRBJ1-3; perhaps TRBD1 as D (6 bases). The V gene's germline CDR1 is SGHTA and CDR2 FQGNSA. The length of the CDR3 is 14 residues. Trimming stripped 1 base from V and 2 bases from J, with 6 bases between.

This clonotype appeared once. The rearrangement joins TRBV4-1 to TRBJ2-3; 12 nucleotides align to TRBD2. This CDR3 is built from 17 residues. Germline V gene sequence: CDR1 MGHRA, CDR2 YSYEKL. The ends lost 3 bases at V and 4 bases at J; junction bases unmatched: 8. CDR3: CASSHPGLAGRADTQYF. The CDR3 region has the DNA TGCGCCAGCAGCCATCCTGGACTAGCGGGGCGAGCAGATACGCAGTATTTT.

Here the CDR3 DNA reads TGTGCCATCAGGGACAGGGCACAAGAGACCCAGTACTTC. This codes for CAIRDRAQETQYF. V and J are TRBV10-3 and TRBJ2-5; TRBD1 agrees at 8 bases. This CDR3 has 13 residues. The V and J ends lost 6 bases and 2 bases, in that order; junction bases with no gene match: 2. The germline V gene encodes CDR1 ENHRY and CDR2 SYGVKD.

This rearrangement joins TRBV6-2 or TRBV6-3 to TRBJ2-2; 7 bases map to TRBD1. Germline V lookup: CDR1 MNHEY, CDR2 SVGEGT. The CDR3 is 17 amino acids. V dropped 10 bases and J dropped 0; count of bases not matched to a gene: 14. CDR3 region: CATRYSIGTANTGELFF. CDR3 nucleotides: TGTGCCACCCGTTACTCAATAGGGACAGCGAACACCGGGGAGCTGTTTTTT.